The rows below give T cell receptor beta chains drawn from one sample of a study of blood T cell repertoires in COVID-19. Using immunoSEQ multiplex PCR, the repertoire was profiled, and TCRdb retains in-frame clones only, with some absent. The table lists 100,000 to 150,000 clones, over 80% of them singletons. The sequencing sample was made of peripheral blood. The receptors stem from a man in his fifties or sixties with acute or convalescent COVID-19. Both conserved end residues are part of each CDR3. D genes are given only for firm matches. Expanded clones get a size class; other rows say once, few or many, or leave the size out.

d_call | clone_size | j_call | v_call | cdr3_nt | cdr3_aa
NA | NA | TRBJ2-1 | TRBV9 | TGTGCCAGCAGCGTAGGGTGGGACTCAAGCTCCTACAATGAGCAGTTCTTC | CASSVGWDSSSYNEQFF
NA | NA | TRBJ1-1 | TRBV2 | TGTGCCAGCTCGGCAGGGGTGGCCACTGAAGCTTTCTTT | CASSAGVATEAFF
NA | once | TRBJ2-3 | TRBV29-1 | TGCAGCGTTCAGGGGAGAGATACGCAGTATTTT | CSVQGRDTQYF
NA | NA | TRBJ2-1 | TRBV6-5 | TGTGCCAGCAACCGACAGGGAGGCAATGAGCAGTTCTTC | CASNRQGGNEQFF
TRBD2 | many | TRBJ2-7 | TRBV5-1 | TGCGCCAGCAGCTTGGCGGCGGGGGGCTCCTACGAGCAGTACTTC | CASSLAAGGSYEQYF
NA | few | TRBJ2-7 | TRBV28 | TGTGCCAGCAGTTTGTGGGGGGGCGGCTCCTACGAGCAGTACTTC | CASSLWGGGSYEQYF
TRBD1 | NA | TRBJ1-1 | TRBV7-9 | TGTGCCAGCAGCTTAGGAACAGGGGTGGTCACTGAAGCTTTCTTT | CASSLGTGVVTEAFF
NA | NA | TRBJ1-5 | TRBV3-1/TRBV3-2 | TGTGCCAGCAGCCAAGGGAGGGGGGGCCCTCAGCCCCAGCATTTT | CASSQGRGGPQPQHF
NA | few | TRBJ1-2 | TRBV11-2 | TGTGCCAGCAGCTCTTACAGGGTACCACCAATAGGTTATGGCTACACCTTC | CASSSYRVPPIGYGYTF
NA | NA | TRBJ1-4 | TRBV13 | TGTGCCAGCAGCCCCCGGGGAGGGAGAACTAATGAAAAACTGTTTTTT | CASSPRGGRTNEKLFF
NA | NA | TRBJ1-2 | TRBV28 | TGTGCCAGCAGTTTCCTTGACACCTACTATGGCTACACCTTC | CASSFLDTYYGYTF
NA | few | TRBJ2-7 | TRBV4-2 | TGTGCCAGCAGCCGTGAAAGGAGCTACGAGCAGTACTTC | CASSRERSYEQYF
TRBD1 | NA | TRBJ1-2 | TRBV19 | TGTGCCAGTAGGCCACAGGGACAGATTTTTAACTATGGCTACACCTTC | CASRPQGQIFNYGYTF
NA | NA | TRBJ1-4 | TRBV7-9 | TGTGCCAGCAGCCTTAGGACGGGCCCACAGGGTGAAAAACTGTTTTTT | CASSLRTGPQGEKLFF
NA | NA | TRBJ2-4 | TRBV11-2 | TGTGCCAGCAGCTTAGAGGGCCGGGATGGGGACATTCAGTACTTC | CASSLEGRDGDIQYF
TRBD1 | NA | TRBJ2-7 | TRBV7-8 | TGTGCCAGCAGCTTTGGAGGACAGGGCTACGAGCAGTACTTC | CASSFGGQGYEQYF
NA | NA | TRBJ1-2 | TRBV5-1 | TGCGCCAGCAGCTTGGTCGTCCAGGGAGGAGAGTATGGCTACACCTTC | CASSLVVQGGEYGYTF
NA | many | TRBJ1-4 | TRBV3-1/TRBV3-2 | TGTGCCAGCAGCCCACGAATCGGGGCAACTAATGAAAAACTGTTTTTT | CASSPRIGATNEKLFF
TRBD2 | NA | TRBJ2-2 | TRBV5-1 | TGCGCCAGCAGCATTAGCGGGACGAACACCGGGGAGCTGTTTTTT | CASSISGTNTGELFF
TRBD1 | NA | TRBJ1-1 | TRBV12-3/TRBV12-4 | TGTGCCAGCAGTTTACGGGGACAGGGGGTTTTC | CASSLRGQGVF
NA | NA | TRBJ2-3 | TRBV6-5 | TGTGCCAGCAGTTACGGAGGGACTTGGACAGATACGCAGTATTTT | CASSYGGTWTDTQYF
NA | NA | TRBJ1-2 | TRBV5-1 | TGCGCCAGCAGCTTGTCCGGACTGCCCTATGGCTACACCTTC | CASSLSGLPYGYTF
TRBD1 | NA | TRBJ2-1 | TRBV11-3 | TGTGCCAGCAGCTTAGAGGGGACAGGGTCCCACAATGAGCAGTTCTTC | CASSLEGTGSHNEQFF
NA | NA | TRBJ2-3 | TRBV12-3/TRBV12-4 | TGTGCCAGCAGCCTATTACGCACAGATACGCAGTATTTT | CASSLLRTDTQYF